This T cell receptor (beta chain) comes out of a study of technical replicates of blood from several donors. The CDR3 consists of 15 residues. Germline V lookup: CDR1 SGHVS, CDR2 FQNEAQ. Trimming shortened V by 0 bases and J by 1 base, and 9 bases separated the two germline ends. The repertoire was sequenced with immunoSEQ multiplex PCR; TCRdb's copy has only in-frame clones and lacks some. The data hold tens of thousands of clones, with nearly 97% observed a single time. This chain links TRBV7-8 with TRBJ1-1; D might be TRBD1 (6 bases). This TCR derives from a human donor in good health. Sequencing was carried out using T cells isolated from PBMCs. CDR3 DNA: TGTGCCAGCAGCTTAGCGCAGGGGACGAACACTGAAGCTTTCTTT. This translates into CASSLAQGTNTEAFF. Supplemented by reference TRBV7-8 and TRBJ1-1, the full variable domain reads GAGVSQSPRYKVAKRGQDVALRCDPISGHVSLFWYQQALGQGPEFLTYFQNEAQLDKSGLPSDRFFAERPEGSVSTLKIQRTQQEDSAVYLCASSLAQGTNTEAFFGQGTRLTVV.